The 5 T cell receptor beta chains listed next were all sequenced from one sample in a study of metastatic and nonmetastatic thyroid tumors (dated by TCRdb to 2020 to 2022). Library preparation was by PCR. Sequenced on an Illumina HiSeq 4000. TCRdb reworked the public reads: Q25 trimming with fastp, MiXCR clone assembly, productive beta chains retained. The sample table contains about 59,000 clones; only one count was recorded for roughly 16% of them. The top ten hold about 8.4% of the sample. Before undergoing thyroid surgery, none of the patients had been given any kind of treatment. The sequencing input was blood. These TCRs come from a male donor with papillary thyroid cancer or a benign thyroid nodule (not recorded which). Some clones in this sample may be carry-over from other donors' samples.

This clone was found once. A much larger clone sits a single nucleotide away, making a read error possible. The rearrangement uses TRBV9 and TRBJ2-3; 9 bases align to TRBD2. CDR1 and CDR2 (germline): SGDLS, YYNGEE. The J segment lost 4 bases and the V segment lost 1 base, leaving 7 bases of the junction unmatched. This CDR3 has 16 amino acids. CDR3 sequence: CASSVSSGGPADTQYF. The DNA for the CDR3 is TGTGCCAGCAGCGTATCGAGCGGGGGGCCGGCAGATACGCAGTATTTT. The variable domain in full, completed from reference TRBV9 and TRBJ2-3, reads DSGVTQTPKHLITATGQRVTLRCSPRSGDLSVYWYQQSLDQGLQFLIQYYNGEERAKGNILERFSAQQFPDLHSELNLSSLELGDSALYFCASSVSSGGPADTQYFGPGTRLTVL.

In this sample, this clone turned up many times. At the DNA level, this CDR3 is encoded by other sequences in the same sample as well. The chain joins TRBV10-3 to TRBJ2-7; D ambiguous. The germline CDR1 and CDR2 sequences are ENHRY and SYGVKD. The CDR3 length is 11 residues. The ends were cut back, 3 bases at V and 6 bases at J, with 6 bases in the middle. CDR3 amino acids: CAISDGVEQYV. CDR3 DNA sequence: TGTGCCATCAGTGATGGGGTCGAGCAGTACGTC.

This clone appeared many times. This CDR3 reads CASSLSRPGNNYGYTF. The CDR3 region has the DNA TGTGCCAGCAGTTTATCACGGCCAGGGAATAACTATGGCTACACCTTC. The chain uses TRBV27 and TRBJ1-2; the D gene is possibly TRBD1 (5 bases). Trimming stripped 0 bases from V and 1 base from J, with 12 bases between. Germline CDR1 and CDR2: MNHEY and SMNVEV (reference sequence). This CDR3 has 16 residues.

This clone came up a few times. Possible read error: a much larger clone is one base away. The genes are TRBV5-1 and TRBJ1-6; D gene unclear. The CDR3 extends over 15 amino acids. Trimming removed 0 bases from V and 7 bases from J, with 11 bases in between. The germline CDR1 and CDR2 sequences are SGHRS and YFSETQ. In DNA form, the CDR3 reads TGCGCCAGCAGCTTGGGTCGCAGTGGGAATTCACCCCTCCACTTT. Translating it yields CASSLGRSGNSPLHF. Supplemented by reference TRBV5-1 and TRBJ1-6, the full variable domain reads KAGVTQTPRYLIKTRGQQVTLSCSPISGHRSVSWYQQTPGQGLQFLFEYFSETQRNKGNFPGRFSGRQFSNSRSEMNVSTLELGDSALYLCASSLGRSGNSPLHFGNGTRLTVT.

This clone showed up just a few times. Germline is not matched at one junction end, which may reflect a read error. The chain links TRBV19 to TRBJ1-2; 8 bases are shared with TRBD1. This CDR3 comprises 15 residues. The germline CDR1 and CDR2 sequences are LNHDA and SQIVND (reference sequence). CDR3 nucleotides: TGTGCCATTAGTAAGATGACAGGGGAGGCCTATGGCTACACCTTC. This sequence encodes CAISKMTGEAYGYTF. Together with reference TRBV19 and TRBJ1-2, the CDR3 gives the full variable domain: DGGITQSPKYLFRKEGQNVTLSCEQNLNHDAMYWYRQDPGQGLRLIYYSQIVNDFQKGDIAEGYSVSREKKESFPLTVTSAQKNPTAFYLCAISKMTGEAYGYTFGSGTRLTVV.